These 31 T cell receptor beta chains were all obtained from the same sample, sequenced in a study of patients and donors after allogeneic stem cell transplantation. TCRdb used MiXCR to reprocess the RT-PCR reads, holding one entry per CDR3 protein. In the table there are 150,000 to 250,000 distinct CDR3 sequences, less than 45% of which are singletons. The sequenced material came from blood, either unsorted or a sorted T cell fraction (not recorded which). The receptor source for this set is a human donor who was either an allogeneic HSCT recipient or a stem cell or donor lymphocyte infusion donor (not recorded which). It is not recorded whose cells these are; they may come from a transplant donor.

The J gene is TRBJ1-1, the V gene TRBV28, with D maybe TRBD1 (6 bases). The CDR3 sequence is 16 residues long. Germline values: CDR1 MDHEN, CDR2 SYDVKM. Trimming took off 5 bases at V and 0 bases at J, with 16 bases between the two ends. The CDR3 reads CASSIIQGSMNTEAFF. In nucleotides, the CDR3 is TGTGCCAGCAGTATAATACAGGGTTCAATGAACACTGAAGCTTTCTTT.

The chain links TRBV7-3 to TRBJ2-7; perhaps TRBD2 as D (5 bases). Germline V gene lookup returns CDR1 SGHTA and CDR2 FQGTGA. The CDR3 extends over 16 amino acids. The V gene lost 0 bases and the J gene lost 4 bases, with 16 bases spanning the gap. The CDR3 here is CASSLTVGSGSYEQYF. In DNA form, the CDR3 reads TGTGCCAGCAGCTTAACGGTAGGAAGCGGATCGTACGAGCAGTACTTC.

A note on this clonotype: Mismatch with germline at one junction end may stem from a read error. The J gene is TRBJ1-1, the V gene TRBV6-2 or TRBV6-3, with a possible D match to TRBD1 (5 bases). Germline CDR1 and CDR2: MNHEY and SVGEGT. The CDR3 consists of 15 residues. This chain's CDR3 is CASTYRAGYQTEAFF. In nucleotides, the CDR3 is TGTGCCAGCACTTACCGGGCAGGGTATCAAACTGAAGCTTTCTTT.

The V gene is TRBV15, the J gene TRBJ2-7; D gene ambiguous. Trimming took 6 bases from V and 4 from J, leaving 16 bases between them. The CDR3 runs 14 residues. Germline V gives CDR1 LNHNV, CDR2 YYDKDF (reference sequence). The CDR3 DNA sequence: TGTGCCACCAGTCCCGGACCATCGGGTTACGAGCAGTACTTC. Its translation is CATSPGPSGYEQYF.

The rearrangement links TRBV6-6 to TRBJ1-5; 7 nucleotides align to TRBD1. Trimming removed 0 bases from V and 4 bases from J; junction bases left unmatched: 12. The CDR3 spans 18 residues. Looked up from germline, CDR1 is MNHNY and CDR2 is SVGAGI (reference sequence). The CDR3: CASSYSGPRTGGNQPQHF. The DNA of the CDR3 is TGTGCCAGCAGTTACTCGGGCCCCAGGACAGGCGGGAATCAGCCCCAGCATTTT.

This clonotype showed up many times. This rearrangement joins TRBV5-6 to TRBJ1-1; D is uncertain. V was cut by 2 bases and J by 1 base, with 6 bases left in between. CDR3 size: 13 residues. The germline V gene has CDR1 SGHDT and CDR2 YYEEEE. The CDR3 DNA reads TGTGCCAGCAGCTTTCCAGGGAACACTGAAGCTTTCTTT. Its translation: CASSFPGNTEAFF. The full variable domain, completed using reference TRBV5-6 and TRBJ1-1, is DAGVTQSPTHLIKTRGQQVTLRCSPKSGHDTVSWYQQALGQGPQFIFQYYEEEERQRGNFPDRFSGHQFPNYSSELNVNALLLGDSALYLCASSFPGNTEAFFGQGTRLTVV.

This clonotype was observed a handful of times. The gene calls are TRBV15 and TRBJ1-1; maybe TRBD1 (6 bases). Looked up from germline, CDR1 is LNHNV and CDR2 is YYDKDF (reference sequence). This CDR3 is 15 amino acids long. V lost 0 bases and J lost 4, with 12 bases in between. The DNA of the CDR3 is TGTGCCACCAGCAGAGATTTTCGAGGGGGCACTGAAGCTTTCTTT. Translated, it gives CATSRDFRGGTEAFF.

This clonotype was seen a few times. The chain combines TRBV4-2 with TRBJ2-1, with 9 nucleotides matching TRBD2. The trim removed 4 bases at V and 2 bases at J, leaving 6 bases unmatched. This CDR3 has 16 residues. Germline assignment: CDR1 LGHNA and CDR2 YNFKEQ. Written as DNA, the CDR3 is TGTGCCAGCAGCCGCGAGGCGGGAGGGCCCTACAATGAGCAGTTCTTC. Its translation is CASSREAGGPYNEQFF.

This chain links TRBV5-5 with TRBJ2-3; 9 positions agree with TRBD2. The CDR3 length is 15 residues. Trimming removed 6 bases from V and 2 bases from J; junction bases left unmatched: 7. Per the germline V gene, CDR1 is SGHKS and CDR2 is YYEKEE (reference sequence). The CDR3 is CASNKAGGHTDTQYF. In DNA, the CDR3 is TGTGCCAGCAACAAAGCGGGGGGACACACAGATACGCAGTATTTT.

DNA of the CDR3: TGTGCCAGCAGCCCCAGCATTTATAGCAATCAGCCCCAGCATTTT. Its protein product is CASSPSIYSNQPQHF. J is TRBJ1-5 and V is TRBV4-2, with D unresolved. The CDR3 consists of 15 residues. The V end was cut by 4 bases, the J end by 0 bases, with 10 bases between. Germline V gene sequence: CDR1 LGHNA, CDR2 YNFKEQ.

The rearrangement uses TRBV12-3 or TRBV12-4 and TRBJ1-1; D is undetermined. CDR3 length: 13 residues. The V and J ends lost 2 bases and 11 bases respectively, with 15 bases between them. DNA for the CDR3: TGTGCCAGCAGTTTAACGGGGTATGCGGACGCTTTCTTT. Amino acid sequence: CASSLTGYADAFF.

The chain has TRBV6-5 and TRBJ1-1; D gene uncertain. Trimming removed 0 bases from V and 6 bases from J, with 17 bases in between. CDR1 and CDR2 from the germline V gene are MNHEY and SVGAGI. The CDR3 has 16 amino acids. Here the CDR3 DNA reads TGTGCCAGCAGTTACTCGAGTATCGGGGTCTGGGCTGAAGCTTTCTTT. It yields the protein CASSYSSIGVWAEAFF.

This clonotype was counted once. J is TRBJ2-1 and V is TRBV24-1, with a tentative D call TRBD2 (6 bases). This CDR3 comprises 13 residues. Trimming pared 6 bases from V and 6 bases from J, leaving 11 bases between. The germline V gene encodes CDR1 KGHDR and CDR2 SFDVKD. CDR3 region: CATSPDGGNEQFF. The CDR3 nucleotides read TGTGCCACCAGTCCCGACGGGGGCAATGAGCAGTTCTTC.

This clonotype was counted only a few times. The genes are TRBV6-2 or TRBV6-3 and TRBJ1-1, with unresolved D. Germline V lookup: CDR1 MNHEY, CDR2 SVGEGT. The V gene lost 6 bases and the J gene lost 4 bases, with 6 bases spanning the gap. This CDR3 region has 11 residues. This chain's CDR3 is CASRVFTEAFF. CDR3 nucleotides: TGTGCCAGCAGGGTATTCACTGAAGCTTTCTTT.

V is TRBV3-1 and J is TRBJ1-3; possibly TRBD1 for D (5 bases). CDR3 length: 15 amino acids. From germline, CDR1 is LGHDT and CDR2 YNNKEL (reference sequence). V shed 4 bases and J shed 0 bases, with 10 bases lying between them. The CDR3 reads CASSLRGGSGNTIYF. The CDR3 bases are TGTGCCAGCAGCCTCCGCGGGGGCTCTGGAAACACCATATATTTT. Full variable domain (missing parts from reference TRBV3-1 and TRBJ1-3): DTAVSQTPKYLVTQMGNDKSIKCEQNLGHDTMYWYKQDSKKFLKIMFSYNNKELIINETVPNRFSPKSPDKAHLNLHINSLELGDSAVYFCASSLRGGSGNTIYFGEGSWLTVV.

This clonotype has more than one count but fewer than ten. V and J are TRBV12-3 or TRBV12-4 and TRBJ2-3; D is ambiguous. This CDR3 comprises 10 residues. V shed 6 bases and J shed 6 bases, with 4 bases lying between them. DNA of the CDR3: TGTGCCAGCAGACACGATACGCAGTATTTT. It codes for CASRHDTQYF.

V usage is TRBV7-2 and J usage is TRBJ2-1, with 10 nucleotides matching TRBD2. Germline CDR1 is SGHTA and CDR2 is FQGNSA. This CDR3 contains 15 residues. V gave up 2 bases and J gave up 8 bases; unmatched junction bases: 6. CDR3 in amino acids: CASSLLAGVMDEQFF. In DNA form, the CDR3 reads TGTGCCAGCAGCTTACTAGCGGGGGTGATGGATGAGCAGTTCTTC.

This clonotype was picked up a small number of times. The chain uses TRBV6-5 and TRBJ1-5, with 11 bases fitting TRBD1. Germline V gives CDR1 MNHEY, CDR2 SVGAGI. Germline trimming cut 4 bases from V and 5 bases from J; bases unmatched to any gene: 1. The CDR3 runs 14 residues. CDR3 protein: CASSWTGGDQPQHF. The CDR3 DNA reads as TGTGCCAGCAGTTGGACAGGGGGCGATCAGCCCCAGCATTTT.

The chain uses TRBV19 and TRBJ2-4, with TRBD1 as a possible D gene (6 bases). Germline CDR1 LNHDA, CDR2 SQIVND (reference sequence). This CDR3 has 16 amino acids. V shed 6 bases and J shed 4 bases, with 19 bases lying between them. The CDR3 protein is CASSPWGRTAKNIQYF. CDR3 bases: TGTGCCAGTAGCCCATGGGGGCGGACAGCTAAAAACATTCAGTACTTC.

The table lists this clonotype with a few counts. The chain couples TRBV20-1 to TRBJ2-1; D possibly matches TRBD1 or TRBD2 (5 bases each). From germline, CDR1 is DFQATT and CDR2 SNEGSKA (reference sequence). V was cut by 3 bases and J by 5 bases, with 11 bases left in between. The CDR3 totals 13 residues. This chain's CDR3 is CSASGALHNEQFF. CDR3 coding DNA: TGCAGTGCTAGCGGGGCCCTACACAATGAGCAGTTCTTC.

The CDR3 nucleotides are TGTGCCAGCAGACAGACAGGGGGAAATGGCTACACCTTC. Residues: CASRQTGGNGYTF. The V call is TRBV7-3, the J call TRBJ1-2; TRBD1 aligns across 9 bases. CDR1 and CDR2 (germline): SGHTA, FQGTGA. With 6 bases clipped from V and 6 bases from J, the junction kept 5 bases outside the gene matches. This CDR3 has 13 residues. The entire variable domain, with the rest obtained from reference TRBV7-3 and TRBJ1-2, is as follows: GAGVSQTPSNKVTEKGKYVELRCDPISGHTALYWYRQSLGQGPEFLIYFQGTGAADDSGLPNDRFFAVRPEGSVSTLKIQRTERGDSAVYLCASRQTGGNGYTFGSGTRLTVV.

In this sample, this clonotype turned up a few times. The gene calls are TRBV29-1 and TRBJ1-2, with D unclear. The CDR3 covers 13 residues. V lost 0 bases and J lost 4, with 9 bases in between. The V gene's germline CDR1 is SQVTM and CDR2 ANQGSEA. The CDR3 coding sequence is TGCAGCGTTGAAGAACCTGAACGCTATGGCTACACCTTC. Protein sequence: CSVEEPERYGYTF.

This chain joins TRBV6-5 and TRBJ2-2; D is ambiguous. V was clipped by 2 bases and J by 3 bases, with 4 bases between them. Per the germline V gene, CDR1 is MNHEY and CDR2 is SVGAGI. The CDR3 loop spans 13 amino acids. The chain's CDR3 is CASSYGYTGELFF. The CDR3, as DNA: TGTGCCAGCAGTTACGGGTACACCGGGGAGCTGTTTTTT.

This clonotype turned up a few times. Written as DNA, the CDR3 is TGTGCCAGCATCTGGAACACTGAAGCTTTCTTT. Translation gives CASIWNTEAFF. The chain uses TRBV5-6 and TRBJ1-1; no firm D call. Germline-derived CDR1 and CDR2 are SGHDT and YYEEEE. The CDR3 runs to 11 residues. V gave up 6 bases and J gave up 1 base, with 4 bases separating them.

This clonotype came up a few times. This rearrangement joins TRBV4-3 to TRBJ2-1; TRBD2 is a possible D gene (5 bases). Between the trimmed V and J ends, which lost 1 base and 7 bases, there was a span of 14 bases. From germline, CDR1 is LGHNA and CDR2 YSLEER. This CDR3 region has 15 residues. The CDR3 DNA sequence: TGCGCCAGCAGCCAAGCCGGTATTAGCGAGAATGAGCAGTTCTTC. Its translation: CASSQAGISENEQFF.

This clonotype was detected once. The V call is TRBV24-1, the J call TRBJ2-7; D call uncertain. The CDR3 sequence is 11 residues long. The V gene lost 7 bases and the J gene lost 7 bases, with 10 bases spanning the gap. CDR1 and CDR2 from the germline V gene are KGHDR and SFDVKD. The CDR3 sequence: CATSDGREQYF. CDR3 nucleotides: TGTGCCACCAGCGACGGAAGAGAGCAGTACTTC.

CDR3: CASSPAGSSGNQPQHF. CDR3 in DNA: TGCGCCAGCAGCCCCGCGGGCAGCTCGGGCAATCAGCCCCAGCATTTT. This chain connects TRBV5-1 to TRBJ1-5; D gene uncertain. The germline V gene encodes CDR1 SGHRS and CDR2 YFSETQ. This CDR3 is built from 16 residues. V shed 4 bases and J shed 2 bases, with 16 bases lying between them.

The J gene is TRBJ2-3, the V gene TRBV29-1; the D gene is possibly TRBD1 (6 bases). Germline values: CDR1 SQVTM, CDR2 ANQGSEA. The V end lost 3 bases, the J end lost 3 bases, and 7 bases lay between the germline ends. CDR3 length: 12 residues. The CDR3 reads CSVEQGTDTQYF. The CDR3 DNA sequence: TGCAGCGTTGAGCAGGGGACAGATACGCAGTATTTT.

In its sample, this clonotype was seen a few times. The genes are TRBV27 and TRBJ1-2; 9 bases line up with TRBD1. The J segment lost 8 bases and the V segment lost 7 bases, leaving 14 bases of the junction unmatched. Germline V gene lookup returns CDR1 MNHEY and CDR2 SMNVEV (reference sequence). This CDR3 comprises 15 residues. The DNA of the CDR3 is TGTGCCAGCACAGAGTCCGTACAGGGGGCTCGAGGCTACACCTTC. Amino acids: CASTESVQGARGYTF.

The rearrangement uses TRBV24-1 and TRBJ2-3; no definite D call. V shed 1 base and J shed 11 bases, with 24 bases lying between them. The CDR3 extends over 17 amino acids. Germline lookup yields CDR1 KGHDR and CDR2 SFDVKD. CDR3 sequence (DNA): TGTGCCACCAGTGATTTCGTAGGGTCAGACCTACATGGTGAGCAGTATTTT. This gives the protein CATSDFVGSDLHGEQYF.

This chain connects TRBV20-1 to TRBJ1-2; D unclear. Looked up from germline, CDR1 is DFQATT and CDR2 is SNEGSKA (reference sequence). This CDR3 is 18 amino acids long. The V and J ends lost 1 base and 0 bases respectively, with 21 bases between them. For the CDR3, the DNA is TGCAGTGCTAGAGGACGGTCGACGGTAGCTGAAGCTAACTATGGCTACACCTTC. Amino acid sequence: CSARGRSTVAEANYGYTF.